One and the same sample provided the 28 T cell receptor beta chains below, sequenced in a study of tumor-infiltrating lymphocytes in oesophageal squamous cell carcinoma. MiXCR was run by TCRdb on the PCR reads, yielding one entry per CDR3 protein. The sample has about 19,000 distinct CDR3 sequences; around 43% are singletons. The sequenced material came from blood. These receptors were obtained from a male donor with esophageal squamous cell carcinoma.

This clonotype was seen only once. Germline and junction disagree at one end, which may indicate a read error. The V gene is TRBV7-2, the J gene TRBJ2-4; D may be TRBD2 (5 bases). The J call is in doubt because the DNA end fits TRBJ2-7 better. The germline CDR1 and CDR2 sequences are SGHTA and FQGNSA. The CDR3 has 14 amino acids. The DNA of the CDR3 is TGTGCCAACAGCTTGAGGGCAGTGACCTACGAGCAGTACTTC. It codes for CANSLRAVTYEQYF.

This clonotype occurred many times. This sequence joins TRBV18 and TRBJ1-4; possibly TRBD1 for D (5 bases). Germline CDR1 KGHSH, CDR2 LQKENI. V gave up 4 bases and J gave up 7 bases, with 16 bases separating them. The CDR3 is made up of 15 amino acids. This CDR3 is CASSQRRDRGEKLFF. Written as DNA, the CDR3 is TGTGCCAGCTCACAAAGGAGGGATAGGGGTGAAAAACTGTTTTTT.

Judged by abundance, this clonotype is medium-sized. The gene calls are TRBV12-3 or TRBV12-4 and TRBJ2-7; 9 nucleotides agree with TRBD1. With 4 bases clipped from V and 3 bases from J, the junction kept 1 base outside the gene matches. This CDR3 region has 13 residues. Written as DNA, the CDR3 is TGTGCCAGCAGTTCGGGACAGGGCTACGAGCAGTACTTC. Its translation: CASSSGQGYEQYF.

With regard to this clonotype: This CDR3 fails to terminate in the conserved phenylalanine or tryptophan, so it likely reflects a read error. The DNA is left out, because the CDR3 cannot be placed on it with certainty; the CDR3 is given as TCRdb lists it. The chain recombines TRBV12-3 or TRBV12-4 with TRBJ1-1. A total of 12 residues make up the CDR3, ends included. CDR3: CASRTMATPSVR.

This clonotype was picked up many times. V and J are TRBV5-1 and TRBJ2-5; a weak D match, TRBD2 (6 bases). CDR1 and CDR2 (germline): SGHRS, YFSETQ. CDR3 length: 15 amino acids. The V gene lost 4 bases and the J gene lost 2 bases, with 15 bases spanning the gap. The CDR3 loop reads CASSPVPRGQETQYF. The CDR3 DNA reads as TGCGCCAGCAGCCCAGTCCCTCGGGGGCAAGAGACCCAGTACTTC. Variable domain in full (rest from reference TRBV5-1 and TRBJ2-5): KAGVTQTPRYLIKTRGQQVTLSCSPISGHRSVSWYQQTPGQGLQFLFEYFSETQRNKGNFPGRFSGRQFSNSRSEMNVSTLELGDSALYLCASSPVPRGQETQYFGPGTRLLVL.

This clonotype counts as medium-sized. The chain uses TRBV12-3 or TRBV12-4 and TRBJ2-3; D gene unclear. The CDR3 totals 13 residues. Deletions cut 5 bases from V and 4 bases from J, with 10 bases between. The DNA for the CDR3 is TGTGCCAGCAGTCTCAATCGCGCAGATACGCAGTATTTT. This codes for CASSLNRADTQYF.

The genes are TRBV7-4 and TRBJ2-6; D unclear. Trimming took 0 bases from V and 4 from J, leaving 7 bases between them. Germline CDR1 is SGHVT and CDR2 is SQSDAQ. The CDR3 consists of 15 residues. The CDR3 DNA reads TGTGCCAGCAGCTTAGCCGCCTTAGGGGCCAACGTCCTGACTTTC. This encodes CASSLAALGANVLTF.

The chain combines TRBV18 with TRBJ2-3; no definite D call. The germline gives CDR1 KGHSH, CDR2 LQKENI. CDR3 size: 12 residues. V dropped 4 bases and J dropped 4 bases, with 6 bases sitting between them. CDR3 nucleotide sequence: TGTGCCAGCTCACAGGGCTCAGATACGCAGTATTTT. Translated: CASSQGSDTQYF. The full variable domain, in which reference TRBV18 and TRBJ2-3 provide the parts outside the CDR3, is NAGVMQNPRHLVRRRGQEARLRCSPMKGHSHVYWYRQLPEEGLKFMVYLQKENIIDESGMPKERFSAEFPKEGPSILRIQQVVRGDSAAYFCASSQGSDTQYFGPGTRLTVL.

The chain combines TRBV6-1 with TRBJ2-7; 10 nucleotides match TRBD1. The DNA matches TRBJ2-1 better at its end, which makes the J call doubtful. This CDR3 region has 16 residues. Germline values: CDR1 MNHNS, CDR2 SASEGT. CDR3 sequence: CASSEPGQGAYNEQFF. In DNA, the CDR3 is TGTGCCAGCAGCGAACCCGGACAGGGGGCCTACAATGAGCAGTTCTTC.

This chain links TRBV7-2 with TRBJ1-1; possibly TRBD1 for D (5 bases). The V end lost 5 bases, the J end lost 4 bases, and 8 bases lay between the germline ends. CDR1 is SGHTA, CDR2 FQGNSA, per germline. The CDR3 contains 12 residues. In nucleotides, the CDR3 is TGTGCCAGCAGCGAGGGGCTCACTGAAGCTTTCTTT. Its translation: CASSEGLTEAFF.

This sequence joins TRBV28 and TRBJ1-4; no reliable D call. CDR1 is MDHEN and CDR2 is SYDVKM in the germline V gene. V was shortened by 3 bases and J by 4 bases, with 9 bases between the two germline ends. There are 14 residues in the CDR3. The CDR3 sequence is CASSFKRLNEKLFF. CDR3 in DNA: TGTGCCAGCAGTTTTAAGAGACTTAATGAAAAACTGTTTTTT.

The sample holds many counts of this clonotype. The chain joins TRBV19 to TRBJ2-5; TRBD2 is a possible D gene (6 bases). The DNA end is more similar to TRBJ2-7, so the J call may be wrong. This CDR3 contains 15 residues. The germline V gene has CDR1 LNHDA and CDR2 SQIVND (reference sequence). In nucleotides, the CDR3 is TGTGCCAGTAGTATCCGTAGGAGGGGAACCTACGAGCAGTACTTC. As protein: CASSIRRRGTYEQYF.

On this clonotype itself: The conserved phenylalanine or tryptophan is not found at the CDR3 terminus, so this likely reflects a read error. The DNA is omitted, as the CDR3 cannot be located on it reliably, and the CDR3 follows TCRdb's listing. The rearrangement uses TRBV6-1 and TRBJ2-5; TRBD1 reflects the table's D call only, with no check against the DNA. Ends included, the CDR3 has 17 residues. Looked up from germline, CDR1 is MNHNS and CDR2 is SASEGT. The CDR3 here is CASSEVSQGAYEQYFGS.

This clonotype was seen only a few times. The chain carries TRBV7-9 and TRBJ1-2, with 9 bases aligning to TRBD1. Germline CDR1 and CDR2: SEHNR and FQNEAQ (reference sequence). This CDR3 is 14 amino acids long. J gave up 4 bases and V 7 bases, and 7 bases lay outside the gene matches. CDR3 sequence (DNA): TGTGCCAGCACCACCGGACAGGGGCGCTATGGCTACACCTTC. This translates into CASTTGQGRYGYTF.

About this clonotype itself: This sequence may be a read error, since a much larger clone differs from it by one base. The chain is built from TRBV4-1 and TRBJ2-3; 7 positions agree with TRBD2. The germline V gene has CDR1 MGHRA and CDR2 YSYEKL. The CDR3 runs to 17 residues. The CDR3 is CASSPQGASGNTGELYF. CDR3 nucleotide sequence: TGTGCCAGCAGCCCCCAAGGGGCTAGCGGTAACACCGGGGAGCTGTATTTT.

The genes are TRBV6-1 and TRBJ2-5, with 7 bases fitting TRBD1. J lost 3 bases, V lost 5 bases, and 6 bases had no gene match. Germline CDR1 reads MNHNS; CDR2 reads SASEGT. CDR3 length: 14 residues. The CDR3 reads CASSPITGEETQYF. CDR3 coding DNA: TGTGCCAGCAGTCCTATAACAGGGGAAGAGACCCAGTACTTC.

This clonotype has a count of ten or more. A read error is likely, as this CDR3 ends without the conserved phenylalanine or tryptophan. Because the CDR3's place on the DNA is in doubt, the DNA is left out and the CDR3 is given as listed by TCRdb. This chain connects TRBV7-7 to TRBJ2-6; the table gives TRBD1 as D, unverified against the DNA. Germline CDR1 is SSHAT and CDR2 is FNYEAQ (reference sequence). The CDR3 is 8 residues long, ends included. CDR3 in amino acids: CASSSQGH.

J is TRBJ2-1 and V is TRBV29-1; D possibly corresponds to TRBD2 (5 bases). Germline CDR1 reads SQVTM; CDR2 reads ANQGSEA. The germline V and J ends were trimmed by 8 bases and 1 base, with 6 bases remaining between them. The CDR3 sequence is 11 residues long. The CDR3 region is CSWESYNEQFF. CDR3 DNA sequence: TGCAGCTGGGAGTCCTACAATGAGCAGTTCTTC.

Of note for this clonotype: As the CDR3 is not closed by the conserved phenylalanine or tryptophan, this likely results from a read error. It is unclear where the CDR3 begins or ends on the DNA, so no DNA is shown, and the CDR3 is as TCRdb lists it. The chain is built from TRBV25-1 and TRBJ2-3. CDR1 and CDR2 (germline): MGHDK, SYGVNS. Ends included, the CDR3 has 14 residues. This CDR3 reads CASNQANYGYTFGS.

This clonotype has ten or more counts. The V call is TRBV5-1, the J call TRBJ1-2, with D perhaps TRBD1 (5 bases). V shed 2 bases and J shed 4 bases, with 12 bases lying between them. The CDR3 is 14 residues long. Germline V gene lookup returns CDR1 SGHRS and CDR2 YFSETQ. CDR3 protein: CASSFFDRSYGYTF. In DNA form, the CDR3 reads TGCGCCAGCAGCTTCTTTGACAGATCCTATGGCTACACCTTC.

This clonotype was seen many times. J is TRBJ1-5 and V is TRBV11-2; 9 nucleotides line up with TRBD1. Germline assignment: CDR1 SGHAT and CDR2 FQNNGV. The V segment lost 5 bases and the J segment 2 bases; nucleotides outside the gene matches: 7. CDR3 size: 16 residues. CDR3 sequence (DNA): TGTGCCAGCAGCACTGGGACAGGGCTTGGCAATCAGCCCCAGCATTTT. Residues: CASSTGTGLGNQPQHF.

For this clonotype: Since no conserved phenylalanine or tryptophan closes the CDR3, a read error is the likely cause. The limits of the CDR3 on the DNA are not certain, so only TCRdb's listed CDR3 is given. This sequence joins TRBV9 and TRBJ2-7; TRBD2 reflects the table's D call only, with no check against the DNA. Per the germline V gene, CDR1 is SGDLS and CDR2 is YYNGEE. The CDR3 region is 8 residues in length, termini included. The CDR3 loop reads CASSVVAG.

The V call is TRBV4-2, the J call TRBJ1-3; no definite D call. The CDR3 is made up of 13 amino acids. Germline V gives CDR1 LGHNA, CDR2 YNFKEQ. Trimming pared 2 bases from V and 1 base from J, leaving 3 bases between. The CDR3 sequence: CASSQRSGNTIYF. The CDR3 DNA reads TGTGCCAGCAGCCAAAGATCTGGAAACACCATATATTTT.

CDR3 sequence reads: CASSPGDFGHNEQYF. CDR3 nucleotides: TGTGCCAGCAGCCCGGGGGACTTCGGTCACAATGAGCAGTACTTC. The rearrangement uses TRBV27 and TRBJ2-1, with D possibly being TRBD2 (6 bases). TRBJ2-7 explains the end of the DNA better; the J call may be wrong. Germline-derived CDR1 and CDR2 are MNHEY and SMNVEV (reference sequence). The CDR3 sequence is 15 residues long.

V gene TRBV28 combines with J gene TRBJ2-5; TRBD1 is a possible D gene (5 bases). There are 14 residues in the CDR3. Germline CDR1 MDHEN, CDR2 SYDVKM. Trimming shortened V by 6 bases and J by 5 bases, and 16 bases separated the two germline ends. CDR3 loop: CASSLMTVDETQYF. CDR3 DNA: TGTGCCAGCAGCCTAATGACAGTTGACGAGACCCAGTACTTC.

CDR3 in amino acids: CASSLSAYEQYF. Here the CDR3 DNA reads TGTGCCAGCAGCTTATCAGCGTACGAGCAGTACTTC. This rearrangement joins TRBV7-2 to TRBJ2-1; D remains unclear. TRBJ2-7 matches the DNA end more closely, so the J call is doubtful. The CDR3 extends over 12 amino acids. Germline lookup yields CDR1 SGHTA and CDR2 FQGNSA.

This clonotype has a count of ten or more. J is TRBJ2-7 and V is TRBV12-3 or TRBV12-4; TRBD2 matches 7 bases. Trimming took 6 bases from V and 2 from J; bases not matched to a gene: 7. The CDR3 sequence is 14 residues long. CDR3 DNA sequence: TGTGCCAGCAGGCCCTCGGGACTAACCTACGAGCAGTACTTC. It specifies CASRPSGLTYEQYF.

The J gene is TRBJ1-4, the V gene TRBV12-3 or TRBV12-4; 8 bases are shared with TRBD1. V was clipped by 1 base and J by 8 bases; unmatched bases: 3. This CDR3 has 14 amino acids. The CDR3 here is CASSLGQGSEKLFF. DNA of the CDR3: TGTGCCAGCAGTTTAGGACAGGGGAGCGAAAAACTGTTTTTT.